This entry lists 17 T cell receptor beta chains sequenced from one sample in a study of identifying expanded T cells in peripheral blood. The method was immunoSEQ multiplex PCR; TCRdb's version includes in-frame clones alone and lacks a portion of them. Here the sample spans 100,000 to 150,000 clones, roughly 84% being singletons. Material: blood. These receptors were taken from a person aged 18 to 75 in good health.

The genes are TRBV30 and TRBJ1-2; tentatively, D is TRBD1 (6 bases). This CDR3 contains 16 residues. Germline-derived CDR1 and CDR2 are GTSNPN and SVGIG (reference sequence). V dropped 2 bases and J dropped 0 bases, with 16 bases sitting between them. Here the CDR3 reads CAWSPLDRITNYGYTF. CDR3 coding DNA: TGTGCCTGGAGTCCATTAGACAGGATTACTAACTATGGCTACACCTTC.

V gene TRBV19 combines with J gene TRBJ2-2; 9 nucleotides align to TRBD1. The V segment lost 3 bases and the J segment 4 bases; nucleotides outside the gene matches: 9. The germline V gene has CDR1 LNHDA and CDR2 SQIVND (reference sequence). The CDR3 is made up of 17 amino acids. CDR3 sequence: CASSIVSGTGFTGELFF. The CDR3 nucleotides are TGTGCCAGTAGTATCGTTTCCGGGACAGGGTTCACCGGGGAGCTGTTTTTT.

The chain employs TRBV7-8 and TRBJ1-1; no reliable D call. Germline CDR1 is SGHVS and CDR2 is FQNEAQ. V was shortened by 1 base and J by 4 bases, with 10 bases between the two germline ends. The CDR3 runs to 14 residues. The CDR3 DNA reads TGTGCCAGCAGCTTAGTGGGAGGACCCACTGAAGCTTTCTTT. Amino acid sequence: CASSLVGGPTEAFF.

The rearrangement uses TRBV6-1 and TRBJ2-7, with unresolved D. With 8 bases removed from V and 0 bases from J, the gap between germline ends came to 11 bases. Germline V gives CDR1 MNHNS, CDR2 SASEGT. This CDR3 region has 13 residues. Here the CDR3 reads CASAWKSSYEQYF. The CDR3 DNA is TGTGCCAGCGCTTGGAAGAGCTCCTACGAGCAGTACTTC.

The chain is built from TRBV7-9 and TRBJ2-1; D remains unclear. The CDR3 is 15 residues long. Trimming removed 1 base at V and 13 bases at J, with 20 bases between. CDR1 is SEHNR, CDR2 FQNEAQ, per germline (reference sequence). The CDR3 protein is CASSLVPSAYGTQFF. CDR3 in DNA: TGTGCCAGCAGCTTAGTACCCTCTGCCTATGGTACCCAGTTCTTC.

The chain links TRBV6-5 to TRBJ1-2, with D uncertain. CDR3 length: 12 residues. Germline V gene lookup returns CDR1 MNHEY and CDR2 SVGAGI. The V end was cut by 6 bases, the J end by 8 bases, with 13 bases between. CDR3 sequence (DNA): TGTGCCAGCAGAGGGAGGTTGGGAGGCTACACCTTC. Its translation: CASRGRLGGYTF.

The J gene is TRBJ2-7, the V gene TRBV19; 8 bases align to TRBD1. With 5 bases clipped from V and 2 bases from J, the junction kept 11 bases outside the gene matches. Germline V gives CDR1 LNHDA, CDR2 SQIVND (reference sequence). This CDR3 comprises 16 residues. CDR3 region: CASSVSGTGKTYEQYF. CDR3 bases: TGTGCCAGTAGTGTCTCCGGGACAGGTAAAACCTACGAGCAGTACTTC.

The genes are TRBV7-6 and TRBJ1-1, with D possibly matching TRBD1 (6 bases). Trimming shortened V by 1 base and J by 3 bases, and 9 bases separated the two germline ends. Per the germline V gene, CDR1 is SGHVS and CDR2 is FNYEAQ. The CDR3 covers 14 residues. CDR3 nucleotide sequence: TGTGCCAGCAGCTTAGTGGCAGGGGACACTGAAGCTTTCTTT. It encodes CASSLVAGDTEAFF.

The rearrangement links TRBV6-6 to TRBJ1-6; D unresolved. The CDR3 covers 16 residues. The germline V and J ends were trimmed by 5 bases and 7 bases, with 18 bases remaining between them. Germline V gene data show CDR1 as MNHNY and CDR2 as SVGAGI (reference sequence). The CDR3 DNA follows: TGTGCCAGCAGTCCGCGGGGAGAGGTTTACAATTCACCCCTCCACTTT. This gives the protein CASSPRGEVYNSPLHF.

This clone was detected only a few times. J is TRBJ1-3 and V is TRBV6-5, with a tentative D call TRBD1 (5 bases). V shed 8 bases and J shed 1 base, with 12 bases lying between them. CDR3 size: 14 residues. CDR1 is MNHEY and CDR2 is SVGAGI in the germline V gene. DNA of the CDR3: TGTGCCAGCTGGATGGGGGGTTCTGGAAACACCATATATTTT. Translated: CASWMGGSGNTIYF.

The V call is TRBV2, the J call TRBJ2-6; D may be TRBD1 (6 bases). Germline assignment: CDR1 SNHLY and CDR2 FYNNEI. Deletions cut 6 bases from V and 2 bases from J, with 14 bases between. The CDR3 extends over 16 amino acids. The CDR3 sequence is CASRAIGGPGANVLTF. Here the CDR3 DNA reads TGTGCCAGCAGGGCGATAGGGGGTCCTGGGGCCAACGTCCTGACTTTC.

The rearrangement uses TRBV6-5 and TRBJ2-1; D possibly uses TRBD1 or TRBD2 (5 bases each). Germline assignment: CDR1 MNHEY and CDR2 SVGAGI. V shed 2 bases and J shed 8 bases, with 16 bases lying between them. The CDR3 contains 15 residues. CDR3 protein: CASSYGGGVLYEQFF. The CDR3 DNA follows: TGTGCCAGCAGTTACGGGGGTGGGGTTCTCTATGAGCAGTTCTTC.

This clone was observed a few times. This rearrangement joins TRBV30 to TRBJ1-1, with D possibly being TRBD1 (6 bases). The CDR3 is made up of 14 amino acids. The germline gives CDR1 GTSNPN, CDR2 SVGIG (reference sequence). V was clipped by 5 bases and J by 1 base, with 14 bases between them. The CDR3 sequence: CAWGKWGANTEAFF. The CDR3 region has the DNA TGTGCCTGGGGAAAATGGGGGGCGAACACTGAAGCTTTCTTT.

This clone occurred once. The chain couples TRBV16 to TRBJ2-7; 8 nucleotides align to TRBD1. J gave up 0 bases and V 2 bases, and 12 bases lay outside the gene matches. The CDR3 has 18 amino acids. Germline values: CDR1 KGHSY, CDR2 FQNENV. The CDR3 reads CASSQTWTGFTSSYEQYF. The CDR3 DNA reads TGTGCCAGCAGCCAAACCTGGACAGGGTTTACGAGCTCCTACGAGCAGTACTTC.

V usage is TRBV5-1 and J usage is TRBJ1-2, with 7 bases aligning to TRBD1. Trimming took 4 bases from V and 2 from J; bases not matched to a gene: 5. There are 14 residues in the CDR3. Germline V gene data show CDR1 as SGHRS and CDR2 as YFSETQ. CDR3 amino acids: CASSPGDSNYGYTF. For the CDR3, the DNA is TGCGCCAGCAGCCCGGGGGACAGCAACTATGGCTACACCTTC. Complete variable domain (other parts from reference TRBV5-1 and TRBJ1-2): KAGVTQTPRYLIKTRGQQVTLSCSPISGHRSVSWYQQTPGQGLQFLFEYFSETQRNKGNFPGRFSGRQFSNSRSEMNVSTLELGDSALYLCASSPGDSNYGYTFGSGTRLTVV.

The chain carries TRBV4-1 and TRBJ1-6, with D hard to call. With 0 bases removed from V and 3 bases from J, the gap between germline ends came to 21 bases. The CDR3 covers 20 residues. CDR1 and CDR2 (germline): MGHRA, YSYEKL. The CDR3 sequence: CASSQDPGKGLRDYNSPLHF. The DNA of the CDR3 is TGCGCCAGCAGCCAAGATCCCGGGAAAGGCCTTCGGGACTATAATTCACCCCTCCACTTT.

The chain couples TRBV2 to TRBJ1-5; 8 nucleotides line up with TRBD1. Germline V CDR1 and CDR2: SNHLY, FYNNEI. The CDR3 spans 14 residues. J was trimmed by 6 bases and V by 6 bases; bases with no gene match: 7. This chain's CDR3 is CASRGQGPVQPQHF. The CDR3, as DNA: TGTGCCAGCAGAGGACAGGGCCCGGTTCAGCCCCAGCATTTT.